This T cell receptor (beta chain) was captured by sequencing in a study of cytomegalovirus exposure and HLA in healthy donors. The study's findings and limits: CMV serostatus was the sole immune exposure data available.

Germline V gene sequence: CDR1 LGHNA, CDR2 YNFKEQ. V lost 0 bases to trimming and J lost 2 bases, with 10 bases between them. This CDR3 has 16 residues. The PCR contained 60 Vbeta and 13 Jbeta primers. Clones were read by immunoSEQ multiplex PCR, and TCRdb kept only the in-frame ones, dropping some. In all, the sample yields roughly 77,000 clones. A remark on this clone: What it binds is unknown. The sample contains more than one DNA sequence encoding this CDR3.

The sequencing input was PBMCs. This clonotype was sampled from a man in his thirties or forties in good health and CMV-seronegative. V is TRBV4-2 and J is TRBJ2-2; D gene ambiguous. In DNA form, the CDR3 reads TGTGCCAGCAGCCAAGATACCGGCGGAAACACCGGGGAGCTGTTTTTT. The encoded protein is CASSQDTGGNTGELFF.